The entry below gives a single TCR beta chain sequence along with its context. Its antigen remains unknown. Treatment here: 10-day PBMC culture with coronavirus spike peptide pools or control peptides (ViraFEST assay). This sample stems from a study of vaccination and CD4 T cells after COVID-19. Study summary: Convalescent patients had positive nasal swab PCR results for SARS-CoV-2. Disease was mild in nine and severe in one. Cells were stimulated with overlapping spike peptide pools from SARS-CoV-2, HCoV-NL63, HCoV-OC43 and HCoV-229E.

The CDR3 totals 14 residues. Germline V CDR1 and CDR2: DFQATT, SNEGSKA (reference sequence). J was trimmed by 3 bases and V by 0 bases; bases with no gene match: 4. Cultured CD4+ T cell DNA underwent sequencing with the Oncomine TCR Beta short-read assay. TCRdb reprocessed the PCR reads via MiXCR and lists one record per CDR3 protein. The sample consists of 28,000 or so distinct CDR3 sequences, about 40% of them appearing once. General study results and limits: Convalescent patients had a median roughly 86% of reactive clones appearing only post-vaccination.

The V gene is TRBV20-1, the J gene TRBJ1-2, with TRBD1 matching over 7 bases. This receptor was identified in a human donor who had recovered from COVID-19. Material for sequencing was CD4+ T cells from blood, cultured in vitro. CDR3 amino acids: CSARDRTGYYGYTF. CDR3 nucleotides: TGCAGTGCTAGAGATCGGACAGGTTACTATGGCTACACCTTC.